This entry features one TCR beta chain sequence. Its target is not known. The entry originates in a study of cytomegalovirus exposure and HLA in healthy donors. The wider study: A later analysis reported the same platform for the 100 to 150 validation repertoires and the 650 to 750 first-cohort repertoires. Study conclusions and caveats: The study put 150 or so TCR beta chains on its list as cytomegalovirus-associated. According to a subsequent analysis, TCR clusters identified in the first cohort showed a tendency to co-occur across the roughly 120 validation repertoires.

Germline V gene lookup returns CDR1 SGHVS and CDR2 FNYEAQ. The CDR3 has 16 amino acids. J gave up 0 bases and V 4 bases, and 8 bases lay outside the gene matches. TCRdb keeps only in-frame clones here, not all; method: immunoSEQ multiplex PCR. This table has about 130,000 clones, just under 85% appearing once. The receptor comes from a man aged 25 to 40 in good health and CMV-seropositive. This chain uses TRBV7-6 with TRBJ2-7; the match to TRBD1 covers 8 bases. Sequencing was performed on PBMCs. The CDR3 region has the DNA TGTGCCAGCAGCTCCGGGGCCGGACAGGGCTCCTACGAGCAGTACTTC. It encodes CASSSGAGQGSYEQYF.